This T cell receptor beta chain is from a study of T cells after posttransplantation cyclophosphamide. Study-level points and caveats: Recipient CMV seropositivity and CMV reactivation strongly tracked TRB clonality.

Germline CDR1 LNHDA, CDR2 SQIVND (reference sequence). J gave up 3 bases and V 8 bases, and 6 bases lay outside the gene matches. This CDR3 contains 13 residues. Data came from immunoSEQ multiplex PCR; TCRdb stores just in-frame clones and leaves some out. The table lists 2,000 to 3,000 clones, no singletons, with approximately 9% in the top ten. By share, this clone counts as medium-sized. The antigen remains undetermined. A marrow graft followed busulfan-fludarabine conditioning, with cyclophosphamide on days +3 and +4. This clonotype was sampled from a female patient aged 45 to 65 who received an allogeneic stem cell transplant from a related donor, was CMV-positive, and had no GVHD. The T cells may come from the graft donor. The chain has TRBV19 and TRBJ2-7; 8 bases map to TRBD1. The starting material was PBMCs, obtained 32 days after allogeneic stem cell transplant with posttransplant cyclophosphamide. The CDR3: CASRGTGLYEQYF. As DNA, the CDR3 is TGTGCCAGTCGGGGGACAGGCCTCTACGAGCAGTACTTC.